One sample yielded the 14 T cell receptor beta chains listed below, sequenced in a study of a mutant IDH1 vaccine in newly diagnosed glioma. The antigens of these receptors remain unknown. Generated by immunoSEQ multiplex PCR, the TCRdb table keeps only in-frame clones and is missing some. This table holds about 81,000 clones, approximately 85% found once. Time point indicated: week 23, last vaccination. Alongside topical imiquimod, each dose of vaccine comprised 300 ug of mutant IDH1 20-mer peptide. Sequences were derived from PBMCs, sampled from a glioma patient whose treatment included an IDH1 peptide vaccine. Receptor source: a young man with glioma. Some clones in this sample may be carry-over from other donors' samples.

The chain couples TRBV13 to TRBJ2-5, with D unclear. The J call may not be correct, given that the DNA end is closer to TRBJ2-7. CDR1 is PRHDT and CDR2 is FYEKMQ in the germline V gene (reference sequence). This CDR3 contains 15 residues. Written as DNA, the CDR3 is TGTGCCAGCAGCTCCGAATTAGGTGAGGCAAGCGAGCAGTACTTC. Protein: CASSSELGEASEQYF.

This chain uses TRBV19 with TRBJ2-2; D possibly matches TRBD1 or TRBD2 (6 bases each). Germline CDR1 reads LNHDA; CDR2 reads SQIVND (reference sequence). V shed 4 bases and J shed 6 bases, with 18 bases lying between them. The CDR3 is made up of 16 amino acids. CDR3 protein: CASSSGTIFFPGELFF. The DNA for the CDR3 is TGTGCCAGTAGTAGCGGGACAATTTTTTTTCCCGGGGAGCTGTTTTTT.

This clone was recorded only once. This chain uses TRBV19 with TRBJ2-1, with 8 positions matching TRBD2. The V segment lost 5 bases and the J segment 3 bases; nucleotides outside the gene matches: 6. The CDR3 runs 15 residues. Germline V gene lookup returns CDR1 LNHDA and CDR2 SQIVND (reference sequence). CDR3 nucleotides: TGTGCCAGTAGTCCGATCAGCGGGGGCTACAATGAGCAGTTCTTC. Translation gives CASSPISGGYNEQFF.

The sample holds a few counts of this clone. The gene calls are TRBV6-5 and TRBJ1-1, with 9 bases matching TRBD1. Germline values: CDR1 MNHEY, CDR2 SVGAGI. The V segment lost 6 bases and the J segment 7 bases; nucleotides outside the gene matches: 6. The CDR3 is 13 amino acids. CDR3 sequence (DNA): TGTGCCAGCAGCAGCTGGGGACAGGGTGAAGCTTTCTTT. Protein sequence: CASSSWGQGEAFF.

This clone was observed once. The chain has TRBV6-1 and TRBJ2-7, with 12 bases identical to TRBD2. The junction had 9 bases not matched to a gene; V was cut back by 6 bases and J by 6 bases. Germline V gives CDR1 MNHNS, CDR2 SASEGT. The CDR3 extends over 15 amino acids. As DNA, the CDR3 is TGTGCCAGCAGCCGACTAGCGGGAGAGGTCAGCGAGCAGTACTTC. Its translation is CASSRLAGEVSEQYF.

This chain connects TRBV14 to TRBJ2-3; possible D gene TRBD1, 5 bases. Trimming shortened V by 5 bases and J by 0 bases, and 12 bases separated the two germline ends. The CDR3 has 15 residues. Germline V CDR1 and CDR2: SGHDN, FVKESK. Written as DNA, the CDR3 is TGTGCCAGCAGCGCTCGACAGCTAAGCACAGATACGCAGTATTTT. Amino acids: CASSARQLSTDTQYF.

The chain recombines TRBV2 with TRBJ2-5; D unresolved. The DNA end is more similar to TRBJ2-7, so the J call may be wrong. CDR1 is SNHLY, CDR2 FYNNEI, per germline. CDR3 size: 13 residues. The CDR3 region is CASSGPRYYEQYF. The CDR3 DNA reads TGTGCCAGCAGTGGTCCCAGGTACTACGAGCAGTACTTC.

This chain joins TRBV30 and TRBJ1-1; 12 bases map to TRBD1. Germline lookup yields CDR1 GTSNPN and CDR2 SVGIG (reference sequence). The CDR3 is 16 amino acids. The junction had 4 bases not matched to a gene; V was cut back by 2 bases and J by 0 bases. The chain's CDR3 is CAWSPGQGAVNTEAFF. CDR3 DNA sequence: TGTGCCTGGAGTCCGGGACAGGGGGCTGTGAACACTGAAGCTTTCTTT. The full variable domain, in which reference TRBV30 and TRBJ1-1 provide the parts outside the CDR3, is SQTIHQWPATLVQPVGSPLSLECTVEGTSNPNLYWYRQAAGRGLQLLFYSVGIGQISSEVPQNLSASRPQDRQFILSSKKLLLSDSGFYLCAWSPGQGAVNTEAFFGQGTRLTVV.

This rearrangement joins TRBV2 to TRBJ2-2; D unclear. V lost 8 bases to trimming and J lost 3 bases, with 13 bases between them. There are 14 residues in the CDR3. The germline V gene encodes CDR1 SNHLY and CDR2 FYNNEI. The CDR3 nucleotides are TGTGCCAGCCGCTCGGGCACTTACACCGGGGAGCTGTTTTTT. Translation gives CASRSGTYTGELFF.

This clone occurred once. The rearrangement uses TRBV11-3 and TRBJ2-2; 9 nucleotides align to TRBD2. CDR3 length: 16 amino acids. Germline trimming cut 0 bases from V and 7 bases from J; bases unmatched to any gene: 6. Germline CDR1 reads SGHNT; CDR2 reads YENEEA. The CDR3 loop reads CASSLELAGVHGELFF. The DNA for the CDR3 is TGTGCCAGCAGCTTAGAATTAGCGGGAGTGCACGGGGAGCTGTTTTTT.

The J gene is TRBJ2-5, the V gene TRBV10-2; D not resolved. The CDR3 consists of 10 residues. Trimming removed 6 bases from V and 10 bases from J, with 9 bases in between. Germline loops: CDR1 WSHSY, CDR2 SAAADI. CDR3 DNA: TGCGCCAGCAGGCTAGAGGTCCAGTACTTC. Protein: CASRLEVQYF.

The gene calls are TRBV29-1 and TRBJ1-3; D is unclear. The CDR3 has 13 residues. V lost 5 bases and J lost 0, with 8 bases in between. Germline V gene data show CDR1 as SQVTM and CDR2 as ANQGSEA. CDR3 sequence: CSVRGSSGNTIYF. The DNA of the CDR3 is TGCAGCGTTAGAGGCTCCTCTGGAAACACCATATATTTT.

The CDR3 loop is CASSGDRAAPGGYTF. The CDR3 coding sequence is TGTGCCAGCAGCGGGGACAGGGCGGCCCCAGGTGGCTACACCTTC. The gene calls are TRBV2 and TRBJ1-2, with 9 bases aligning to TRBD1. V lost 6 bases and J lost 7; bases outside the gene matches: 12. The CDR3 has 15 residues. Germline V lookup: CDR1 SNHLY, CDR2 FYNNEI.

The chain couples TRBV30 to TRBJ2-3, with TRBD2 identical over 16 bases. CDR1 and CDR2 (germline): GTSNPN, SVGIG (reference sequence). This CDR3 region has 17 residues. After removal of 1 base from V and 4 bases from J, the junction contained 5 bases not matched to a gene. CDR3 amino acids: CAWSAPGLAGGPDTQYF. CDR3 nucleotide sequence: TGTGCCTGGAGTGCGCCGGGACTAGCGGGAGGGCCAGATACGCAGTATTTT.